This TCR beta chain appears in the sequencing data of a study of blood T cell repertoires in COVID-19. Study overall: T cells, B-cell-depleted T cells, or PBMCs provided the cDNA or gDNA that served as material.

Profiling relied on immunoSEQ multiplex PCR, and the TCRdb table lists in-frame clones only, not all of them. Among hundreds of thousands of clones listed, 65% to 90% were seen once. Trimming shortened V by 0 bases and J by 8 bases, and 19 bases separated the two germline ends. Germline-derived CDR1 and CDR2 are SGHNT and YYREEE (reference sequence). CDR3 length: 16 amino acids. J is TRBJ2-3 and V is TRBV5-4; D may be TRBD2 (5 bases). The sample was peripheral blood. The sequence derives from a man between 45 and 60 years old with COVID-19, enrolled during active disease. This chain's CDR3 is CASSLAFRGMGVTQYF. The CDR3 nucleotides are TGTGCCAGCAGCTTGGCCTTTCGGGGAATGGGTGTTACGCAGTATTTT.